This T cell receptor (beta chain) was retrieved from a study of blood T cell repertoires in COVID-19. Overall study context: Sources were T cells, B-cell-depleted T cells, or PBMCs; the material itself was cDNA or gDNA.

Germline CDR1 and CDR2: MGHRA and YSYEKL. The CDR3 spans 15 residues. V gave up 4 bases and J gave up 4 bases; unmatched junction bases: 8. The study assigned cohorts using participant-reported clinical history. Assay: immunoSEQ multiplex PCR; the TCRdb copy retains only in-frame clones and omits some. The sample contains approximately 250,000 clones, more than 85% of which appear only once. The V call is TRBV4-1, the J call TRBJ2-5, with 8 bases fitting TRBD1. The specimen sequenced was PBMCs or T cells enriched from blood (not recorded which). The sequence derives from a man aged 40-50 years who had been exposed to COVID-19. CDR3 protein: CASSRGQGASETQYF. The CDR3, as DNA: TGCGCCAGCAGCCGGGGGCAGGGGGCATCAGAGACCCAGTACTTC.